This T cell receptor (beta chain) was sequenced for a study of control samples from healthy donors and cancer patients. The germline V gene has CDR1 MNHEY and CDR2 SMNVEV (reference sequence). Trimming removed 2 bases from V and 5 bases from J, with 10 bases in between. This CDR3 contains 13 residues. The assay was immunoSEQ multiplex PCR, and TCRdb's table has in-frame clones only and misses some. The table has about 75,000 clones, about 80% seen once. This clone was counted once. The sequence was obtained from a man aged 45 to 65 in good health. Source material: blood. V usage is TRBV27 and J usage is TRBJ2-7; D unresolved. This CDR3 is CASSLNPGDEQYF. The CDR3 region has the DNA TGTGCCAGCAGTTTAAATCCGGGCGACGAGCAGTACTTC.